The 4 T cell receptor beta chains below were found in one sample sequenced in a study of T cell responses to AZD1222 COVID-19 vaccine. TCRdb keeps only in-frame clones here, not all; method: immunoSEQ multiplex PCR. Here the sample spans about 160,000 clones, 91% being singletons. The material was peripheral blood, obtained on day 0 of AZD1222 vaccination. The receptors originated from an adult in good health.

The chain has TRBV14 and TRBJ1-2; a possible D gene is TRBD1 (5 bases). The germline V gene encodes CDR1 SGHDN and CDR2 FVKESK. The CDR3 runs to 16 residues. Trimming removed 0 bases from V and 5 bases from J, with 16 bases in between. CDR3 sequence: CASSQDQGLGNYGYTF. The CDR3 bases are TGTGCCAGCAGCCAAGACCAGGGTTTGGGGAATTATGGCTACACCTTC.

The genes are TRBV7-2 and TRBJ2-7; perhaps TRBD1 as D (6 bases). Germline V lookup: CDR1 SGHTA, CDR2 FQGNSA. V dropped 5 bases and J dropped 0 bases, with 14 bases sitting between them. The CDR3 is 15 amino acids. DNA of the CDR3: TGTGCCAGCAGCCTAGACAGGTCCCCCTCCTACGAGCAGTACTTC. Translation gives CASSLDRSPSYEQYF.

The CDR3 bases are TGTGCCAGCAGCTTAAGGAACGGTCTCAGTTGGACCCAGTACTTC. Its translation: CASSLRNGLSWTQYF. This chain uses TRBV7-2 with TRBJ2-5; D unclear. The germline V gene has CDR1 SGHTA and CDR2 FQGNSA. The ends were cut back, 2 bases at V and 7 bases at J, with 17 bases in the middle. This CDR3 comprises 15 residues.

The gene calls are TRBV19 and TRBJ2-1, with 10 bases fitting TRBD2. Germline CDR1 LNHDA, CDR2 SQIVND (reference sequence). This CDR3 contains 17 residues. J was trimmed by 5 bases and V by 7 bases; bases with no gene match: 14. CDR3 coding DNA: TGTGCCAGTACCCCAACGAGACCGGGACTAGCGAACAATGAGCAGTTCTTC. Protein product: CASTPTRPGLANNEQFF.